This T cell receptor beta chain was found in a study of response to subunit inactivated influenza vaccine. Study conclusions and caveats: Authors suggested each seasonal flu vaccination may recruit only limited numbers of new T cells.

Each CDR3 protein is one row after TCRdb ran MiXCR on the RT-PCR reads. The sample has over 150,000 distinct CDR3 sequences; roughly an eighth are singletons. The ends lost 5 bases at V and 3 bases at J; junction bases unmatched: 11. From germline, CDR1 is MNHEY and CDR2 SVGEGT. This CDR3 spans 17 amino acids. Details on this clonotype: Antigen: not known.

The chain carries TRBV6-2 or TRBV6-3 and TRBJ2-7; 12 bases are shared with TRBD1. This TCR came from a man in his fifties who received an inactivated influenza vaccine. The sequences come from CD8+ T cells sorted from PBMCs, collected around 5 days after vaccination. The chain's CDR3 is CASSDGTGGWYVYEQYF. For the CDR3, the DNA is TGTGCCAGCAGTGACGGGACAGGGGGCTGGTATGTCTACGAGCAGTACTTC.